This T cell receptor beta chain comes out of a study of T cells in Graves' hyperthyroidism and ophthalmopathy. This CDR3 contains 16 residues. In germline, CDR1 is LGHDT, CDR2 YNNKEL (reference sequence). V shed 0 bases and J shed 2 bases, with 11 bases lying between them. At least ten counts were recorded for this clonotype. As yet, its antigen is unknown. Study-level points and caveats: The model's output predicted ophthalmopathy at a median of around 6.9 months prior to onset. By a 13 V-J model, ophthalmopathy was set apart from stable hyperthyroidism.

Using RNA transcripts as the source, TCR beta CDR3 regions were amplified. The TCR CDR3 was amplified in a first-round RT-PCR using the HTBI primer set. From the multiplex PCR reads, TCRdb called clonotypes with MiXCR, one entry per CDR3 protein. The top ten clones hold around 3.5% of a sample with about 600,000 distinct CDR3 sequences, about a sixth of them seen once. Sample: blood. The chain has TRBV3-1 and TRBJ2-1, with D hard to call. The TCR comes from a woman in her 40s with Graves' ophthalmopathy. DNA of the CDR3: TGTGCCAGCAGCCAAGAGGGAAGGACCGCCTACAATGAGCAGTTCTTC. Amino acid sequence: CASSQEGRTAYNEQFF.